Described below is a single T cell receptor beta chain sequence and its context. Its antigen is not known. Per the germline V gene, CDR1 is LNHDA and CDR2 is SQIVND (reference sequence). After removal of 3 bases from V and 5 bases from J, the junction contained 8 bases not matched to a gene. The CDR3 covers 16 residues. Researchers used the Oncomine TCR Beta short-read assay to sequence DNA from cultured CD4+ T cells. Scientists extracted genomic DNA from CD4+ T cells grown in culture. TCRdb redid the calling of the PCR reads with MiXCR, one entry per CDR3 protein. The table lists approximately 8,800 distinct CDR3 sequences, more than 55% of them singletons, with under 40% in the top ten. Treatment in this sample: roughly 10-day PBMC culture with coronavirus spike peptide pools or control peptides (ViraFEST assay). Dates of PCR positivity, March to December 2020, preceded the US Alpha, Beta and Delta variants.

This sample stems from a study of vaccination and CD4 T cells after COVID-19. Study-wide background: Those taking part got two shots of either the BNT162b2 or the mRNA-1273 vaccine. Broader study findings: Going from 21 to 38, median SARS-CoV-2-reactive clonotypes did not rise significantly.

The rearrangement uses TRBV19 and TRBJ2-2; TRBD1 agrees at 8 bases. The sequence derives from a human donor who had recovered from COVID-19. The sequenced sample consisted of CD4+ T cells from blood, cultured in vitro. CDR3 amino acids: CASSIRTGRFTGELFF. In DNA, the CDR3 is TGTGCCAGTAGTATTCGGACAGGGAGGTTTACCGGGGAGCTGTTTTTT.